These T cell receptor beta chains were read from a single sample in a study of blood T cells in healthy people across ages. Via MiXCR, TCRdb re-called the 5' RACE reads, giving one row per CDR3 protein. The sample has hundreds of thousands of distinct CDR3 sequences; about 24% are singletons. Sequencing was performed on blood. The receptors come from a man between 65 and 79 years old in good health. Each CDR3 is given without its conserved first and last residue. Rows give clone size only sometimes, using once, few, many, or a class for an expanded clone.

>NA|NA|TRBV6-6
ASERTGEIEQY
>NA|TRBJ2-5|TRBV3-1
ASSSPRLAGGYQETQY
>NA|TRBJ2-7|TRBV3-1
ASSHGQGAYEQY
>few|TRBJ2-1|TRBV21-1
ASSKGMGWDNEQF
>few|TRBJ1-6|TRBV3-1
ASSQDRGTLRAPLH
>NA|NA|TRBV11-2
ASTWGTFGYEQY
>NA|TRBJ2-5|TRBV28
ASSYPLGTTYQETQY
>few|TRBJ1-1|TRBV20-1
SATLRPTRGLNTEAF
>NA|TRBJ2-3|TRBV10-3
AISESSDTQY
>few|TRBJ2-1|TRBV20-1
SARAQGGGGLAGGKYYNEQF
>NA|TRBJ1-2|TRBV20-1
SGLDYGYT
>NA|NA|TRBV28
ASSSASSGVNEQF
>few|TRBJ2-3|TRBV5-1
ASSVTSASSIDTQY
>NA|TRBJ1-5|TRBV29-1
SVVWASSNQPQH
>few|TRBJ2-5|TRBV5-1
ASTLIPGPEETQY
>NA|TRBJ1-3|TRBV12-3/TRBV12-4
ASSRSDRKGNTIY
>many|TRBJ2-7|TRBV5-1
ASSGLPETYEQY
>NA|TRBJ2-5|TRBV5-1
ASSLGVAQY
>few|TRBJ2-1|TRBV12-3/TRBV12-4
ASSTAGQGNNEQF
>once|TRBJ1-6|TRBV6-6
ASSSDSGTVSPLH
>few|TRBJ2-1|TRBV3-1
ASSGGRTGGYNEQF
>NA|TRBJ1-1|TRBV20-1
SASRGGRTEAF
>few|TRBJ2-3|TRBV4-2
ASSQDRRTTDTQY
>few|TRBJ2-3|TRBV24-1
ATSGGLAGSGTQY
>NA|TRBJ2-2|TRBV29-1
SVRDQRPFDTGELF
>few|TRBJ2-7|TRBV3-1
ASSQTAYEQY
>NA|TRBJ2-1|TRBV12-3/TRBV12-4
ASSPGEGNEQF
>NA|TRBJ2-1|TRBV11-1
ASQQGRNNEQF
>NA|TRBJ1-4|TRBV20-1
SAYRGRKLF
>NA|TRBJ2-1|TRBV5-1
ASSREPTSGEQF
>many|TRBJ2-4|TRBV5-8
ASTVKNIQY
>NA|TRBJ2-7|TRBV20-1
SVVPFTGGNEQY
>many|TRBJ1-1|TRBV29-1
SVEETEGTEAF
>few|TRBJ2-3|TRBV29-1
SVMDRGFTDTQY
>few|TRBJ2-7|TRBV5-1
ASSLLAGEMDEQY
>few|TRBJ1-1|TRBV5-8
ASTMDRMNTEAF
>few|TRBJ1-2|TRBV24-1
ATSDLSVWRVANYGYT
>NA|TRBJ2-6|TRBV30
AFYRGLLSGANVLT
>many|TRBJ2-1|TRBV6-5
ASRPLAGGYNEQF
>NA|TRBJ2-5|TRBV7-2
ASSFIAGGRQETQY
>many|TRBJ2-5|TRBV12-3/TRBV12-4
ASRSSGTRETQY
>NA|TRBJ1-2|TRBV6-5
ASSYSIGSQGGNYGYT
>NA|TRBJ2-1|TRBV3-1
ASSSGSSQF
>NA|TRBJ1-2|TRBV7-6
ASSPTGTGGTGYT
>NA|TRBJ1-5|TRBV6-1
ASTSLRGQGLNNQPQH
>NA|TRBJ2-5|TRBV15
ATSRVIQVQETQY